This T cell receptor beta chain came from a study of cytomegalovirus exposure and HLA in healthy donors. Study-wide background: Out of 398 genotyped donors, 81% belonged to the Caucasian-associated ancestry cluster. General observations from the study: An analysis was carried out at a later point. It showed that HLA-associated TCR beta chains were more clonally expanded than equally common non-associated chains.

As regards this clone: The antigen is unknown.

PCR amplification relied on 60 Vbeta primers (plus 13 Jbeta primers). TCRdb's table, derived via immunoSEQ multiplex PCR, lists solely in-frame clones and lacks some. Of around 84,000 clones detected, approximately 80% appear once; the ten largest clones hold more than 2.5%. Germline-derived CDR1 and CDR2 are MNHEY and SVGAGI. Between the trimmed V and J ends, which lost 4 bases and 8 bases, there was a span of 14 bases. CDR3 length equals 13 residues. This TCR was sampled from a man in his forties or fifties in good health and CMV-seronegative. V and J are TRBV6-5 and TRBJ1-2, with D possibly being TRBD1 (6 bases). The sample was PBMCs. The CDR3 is CASSWGGREGYTF. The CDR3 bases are TGTGCCAGCAGTTGGGGGGGGCGGGAGGGCTACACCTTC.